This TCR beta chain was observed in a study of blood T cell repertoires in COVID-19. Across the study: The United States, Italy and Spain supplied acute and convalescent COVID-19 samples. T cells, B-cell-depleted T cells, or PBMCs supplied cDNA or gDNA.

Germline loops: CDR1 WSHSY, CDR2 SAAADI. Trimming removed 6 bases from V and 4 bases from J, with 16 bases in between. The CDR3 loop spans 15 amino acids. In the original workflow: Quantification of nucleated cells was approximated via reference gene primer amplification. The protocol was immunoSEQ multiplex PCR, while the TCRdb copy is restricted to in-frame clones and leaves out a portion. V, J and clone size derive from that table, while D and trimming were established from the DNA sequence. Among under 250,000 clones listed, about four fifths were seen once. This clone was seen once. Sequenced sample: peripheral blood. The genes are TRBV10-2 and TRBJ2-1; weak D call: TRBD2 (5 bases). The receptor comes from a man between 45 and 60 years old with acute or convalescent COVID-19. The CDR3 DNA is TGCGCCAGCAGGGGCATTACGAGGACTTACAATGAGCAGTTCTTC. Protein product: CASRGITRTYNEQFF.